These 20 T cell receptor beta chains came from one sample sequenced in a study of cytomegalovirus exposure and HLA in healthy donors. With 60 Vbeta and 13 Jbeta primers, the PCR was carried out. Profiling relied on immunoSEQ multiplex PCR, and the TCRdb table lists in-frame clones only, not all of them. The table lists under 150,000 clones, 81% of them singletons, with about 0.71% in the top ten. Specimen: PBMCs. Receptors originate from a man aged 18 to 29 in good health and CMV-seronegative.

The chain couples TRBV11-2 to TRBJ2-3; perhaps TRBD2 as D (6 bases). The V gene's germline CDR1 is SGHAT and CDR2 FQNNGV. V dropped 6 bases and J dropped 1 base, with 20 bases sitting between them. The CDR3 is made up of 17 amino acids. CDR3: CASRNPFGGVGTDTQYF. The CDR3, as DNA: TGTGCCAGCAGGAATCCGTTCGGCGGGGTGGGCACAGATACGCAGTATTTT.

The chain combines TRBV5-1 with TRBJ1-2, with a tentative D call TRBD1 (6 bases). The CDR3 has 15 residues. V was clipped by 1 base and J by 4 bases, with 14 bases between them. Looked up from germline, CDR1 is SGHRS and CDR2 is YFSETQ. This chain's CDR3 is CASSLWAVDSYGYTF. The CDR3 nucleotides read TGCGCCAGCAGCTTGTGGGCTGTGGACAGCTATGGCTACACCTTC.

The rearrangement uses TRBV28 and TRBJ1-1, with D possibly matching TRBD1 (5 bases). The germline CDR1 and CDR2 sequences are MDHEN and SYDVKM. This CDR3 has 16 amino acids. The V end lost 6 bases, the J end lost 0 bases, and 17 bases lay between the germline ends. The DNA of the CDR3 is TGTGCCAGCAGCTCTAATTACCTAGGGGTGAACACTGAAGCTTTCTTT. It specifies CASSSNYLGVNTEAFF.

The chain carries TRBV4-3 and TRBJ2-5, with D maybe TRBD1 (7 bases). Germline V CDR1 and CDR2: LGHNA, YSLEER. There are 16 residues in the CDR3. Trimming removed 0 bases from V and 5 bases from J, with 16 bases in between. DNA for the CDR3: TGCGCCAGCAGCCAAGATGGAGGGGGCGCCGGTGAGACCCAGTACTTC. Translation: CASSQDGGGAGETQYF.

The CDR3, as DNA: TGTGCCAGCAGCTCAACGACAGGACCCGAAAAACTGTTTTTT. It is translated as CASSSTTGPEKLFF. The chain carries TRBV5-6 and TRBJ1-4; possible D gene TRBD1, 6 bases. Trimming took 3 bases from V and 8 from J, leaving 14 bases between them. Germline CDR1 reads SGHDT; CDR2 reads YYEEEE. CDR3 length equals 14 residues. The full variable domain, in which reference TRBV5-6 and TRBJ1-4 provide the parts outside the CDR3, is DAGVTQSPTHLIKTRGQQVTLRCSPKSGHDTVSWYQQALGQGPQFIFQYYEEEERQRGNFPDRFSGHQFPNYSSELNVNALLLGDSALYLCASSSTTGPEKLFFGSGTQLSVL.

This clone was seen once. The chain links TRBV5-4 to TRBJ2-2; 9 bases agree with TRBD2. After removal of 2 bases from V and 7 bases from J, the junction contained 12 bases not matched to a gene. Germline-derived CDR1 and CDR2 are SGHNT and YYREEE (reference sequence). CDR3 length equals 17 residues. The chain's CDR3 is CASSFGGGAGSGGELFF. The DNA of the CDR3 is TGTGCCAGCAGCTTTGGCGGGGGGGCAGGTTCGGGCGGGGAGCTGTTTTTT.

This clone was picked up one time. The J gene is TRBJ2-3, the V gene TRBV7-3; D is uncertain. The CDR3 length is 15 residues. V dropped 0 bases and J dropped 2 bases, with 9 bases sitting between them. Per the germline V gene, CDR1 is SGHTA and CDR2 is FQGTGA. This chain's CDR3 is CASSLTVGYTDTQYF. The CDR3 region has the DNA TGTGCCAGCAGCTTAACGGTCGGTTACACAGATACGCAGTATTTT.

This chain uses TRBV28 with TRBJ1-1, with a possible D match to TRBD1 (6 bases). This CDR3 contains 13 residues. V was cut by 3 bases and J by 3 bases, with 8 bases left in between. Germline V CDR1 and CDR2: MDHEN, SYDVKM. CDR3 loop: CASSLDSYTEAFF. CDR3 bases: TGTGCCAGCAGTTTGGACAGCTACACTGAAGCTTTCTTT.

This CDR3 is CASSLEQGTGELFF. CDR3 DNA: TGTGCCAGCAGCTTAGAACAGGGTACCGGGGAGCTGTTTTTT. This sequence joins TRBV7-6 and TRBJ2-2; a weak D match, TRBD1 (6 bases). Between the trimmed V and J ends, which lost 1 base and 5 bases, there was a span of 8 bases. The CDR3 is 14 residues long. Per germline, CDR1 SGHVS and CDR2 FNYEAQ.

V and J are TRBV5-1 and TRBJ2-7, with 8 bases matching TRBD1. The CDR3 extends over 13 amino acids. V shed 2 bases, J shed 5 bases, and the junction held 3 bases outside the gene matches. From germline, CDR1 is SGHRS and CDR2 YFSETQ. In nucleotides, the CDR3 is TGCGCCAGCAGCTTACACAGGGGGGACGAGCAGTACTTC. Protein product: CASSLHRGDEQYF.

This clone has only one observation. The chain links TRBV19 to TRBJ1-4; the match to TRBD1 covers 7 bases. V lost 10 bases, J lost 7 bases, and 9 bases stayed unmatched. The CDR3 is 13 amino acids. Germline assignment: CDR1 LNHDA and CDR2 SQIVND (reference sequence). CDR3 in DNA: TGTGCCACCCATGAGGGGGCCGGTGAAAAACTGTTTTTT. This translates into CATHEGAGEKLFF.

The V call is TRBV6-5, the J call TRBJ1-2; D is perhaps TRBD1 (5 bases). The germline V gene encodes CDR1 MNHEY and CDR2 SVGAGI. This CDR3 spans 15 amino acids. Trimming removed 5 bases from V and 1 base from J, with 14 bases in between. CDR3 region: CASSRDSRDNYGYTF. The CDR3 DNA follows: TGTGCCAGCAGTCGCGACAGCCGAGATAACTATGGCTACACCTTC.

The J gene is TRBJ2-2, the V gene TRBV6-5; no firm D call. CDR1 is MNHEY, CDR2 SVGAGI, per germline. V was cut by 5 bases and J by 4 bases, with 14 bases left in between. The CDR3 totals 15 residues. CDR3 sequence (DNA): TGTGCCAGCAGTCTACTCATTGGGCCCACCGGGGAGCTGTTTTTT. Protein sequence: CASSLLIGPTGELFF.

In this sample, this clone turned up a few times. The V call is TRBV5-1, the J call TRBJ2-7; the D is unclear. Germline V gene data show CDR1 as SGHRS and CDR2 as YFSETQ. The V end was cut by 1 base, the J end by 5 bases, with 13 bases between. The length of the CDR3 is 14 residues. The CDR3: CASSLYGPLDEQYF. The DNA for the CDR3 is TGCGCCAGCAGCTTGTATGGGCCCCTCGACGAGCAGTACTTC.

V gene TRBV7-9 combines with J gene TRBJ1-1; 10 nucleotides match TRBD1. This CDR3 spans 16 amino acids. Germline-derived CDR1 and CDR2 are SEHNR and FQNEAQ (reference sequence). Trimming took 5 bases from V and 1 from J; bases not matched to a gene: 7. The CDR3 DNA reads as TGTGCCAGCAGCCCCGGGACAGGGGTTACGAACACTGAAGCTTTCTTT. This translates into CASSPGTGVTNTEAFF.

The chain is built from TRBV27 and TRBJ2-7; tentative D call: TRBD1 (6 bases). The CDR3 covers 20 residues. CDR1 is MNHEY, CDR2 SMNVEV, per germline (reference sequence). With 5 bases removed from V and 4 bases from J, the gap between germline ends came to 33 bases. The CDR3, as DNA: TGTGCCAGCAGTGATGTGCTGGGGGTTCAAATTCTAAGGGGACAATACGAGCAGTACTTC. Translation gives CASSDVLGVQILRGQYEQYF.

This chain uses TRBV29-1 with TRBJ2-4; unclear D gene. This CDR3 comprises 14 residues. Per the germline V gene, CDR1 is SQVTM and CDR2 is ANQGSEA. Trimming shortened V by 0 bases and J by 5 bases, and 11 bases separated the two germline ends. DNA for the CDR3: TGCAGCGTTGAAGATCGGTTCACCGAAAACATTCAGTACTTC. Encoded protein: CSVEDRFTENIQYF.

The CDR3 sequence is CATRTVYGYTF. DNA for the CDR3: TGTGCCACACGGACAGTTTATGGCTACACCTTC. The chain recombines TRBV10-3 with TRBJ1-2, with D possibly TRBD1 on 6 matching bases. Germline V gene sequence: CDR1 ENHRY, CDR2 SYGVKD. The V end lost 10 bases, the J end lost 5 bases, and 11 bases lay between the germline ends. CDR3 length: 11 residues.

The chain employs TRBV29-1 and TRBJ1-5; no clear D. This CDR3 contains 12 residues. Trimming cost V 4 bases and J 0 bases, with 4 bases left between them. Germline V gene data show CDR1 as SQVTM and CDR2 as ANQGSEA. CDR3: CSVAVSNQPQHF. For the CDR3, the DNA is TGCAGCGTTGCAGTTAGCAATCAGCCCCAGCATTTT.

CDR3 nucleotides: TGTGCCAGCAGCTCCGGTACGCGGAACAGGTCGAACACTGAAGCTTTCTTT. This encodes CASSSGTRNRSNTEAFF. The J gene is TRBJ1-1, the V gene TRBV9; D is perhaps TRBD1 (5 bases). Between the trimmed V and J ends, which lost 4 bases and 1 base, there was a span of 20 bases. Germline lookup yields CDR1 SGDLS and CDR2 YYNGEE. This CDR3 is built from 17 residues.